The present entry profiles one T cell receptor beta chain with its context. Its specificity is not known. Each patient went into thyroid surgery without having received any treatment. In the study's own analysis: A classifier of distant metastasis in papillary thyroid cancer was built from CDR3 differences (across clinicopathological groups). TCRdb re-called the PCR reads through MiXCR. These V and J calls rely on TCRdb rather than the paper's analysis. The sample lists around 18,000 clones; under 35% were seen once. J gave up 1 base and V 0 bases, and 1 base lay outside the gene matches. Germline CDR1 reads SGDLS; CDR2 reads YYNGEE. The CDR3 covers 14 residues. This sample is part of a study of metastatic and nonmetastatic thyroid tumors. Study information: Comparison of repertoires was carried out across blood and tumor or nodule tissue from malignant and benign thyroid patients.

Study observations and caveats: Compared with benign nodules, malignant thyroid tumors were reported to have significantly higher TCR beta diversity in both blood and tumor.

The sequence derives from a female donor with papillary thyroid cancer or a benign thyroid nodule (not recorded which). Some clones in this sample may be carry-over from other donors' samples. Sequencing used tumor tissue. The genes are TRBV9 and TRBJ2-7, with TRBD2 matching over 7 bases. CDR3 sequence reads: CASSVGEGSYEQYF. The CDR3 DNA reads TGTGCCAGCAGCGTAGGGGAGGGTTCCTACGAGCAGTACTTC. Using reference TRBV9 and TRBJ2-7 for the parts outside the CDR3, the full variable domain is DSGVTQTPKHLITATGQRVTLRCSPRSGDLSVYWYQQSLDQGLQFLIQYYNGEERAKGNILERFSAQQFPDLHSELNLSSLELGDSALYFCASSVGEGSYEQYFGPGTRLTVT.